This entry describes one T cell receptor beta chain. The data are from a study of blood T cell repertoires in COVID-19. The repertoire was sequenced with immunoSEQ multiplex PCR; TCRdb's copy has only in-frame clones and lacks some. This sample has around 140,000 clones, with about three quarters found just once. The sequence was collected from a woman between 50 and 59 years old with active or convalescent COVID-19. Sequenced sample: peripheral blood.

The CDR3 sequence: CASRPRISGSETQYF. The CDR3 coding sequence is TGTGCCAGCAGACCCAGGATCAGCGGGAGTGAGACCCAGTACTTC. The chain is built from TRBV7-2 and TRBJ2-5, with 8 bases aligning to TRBD2. CDR3 size: 15 residues. V gave up 6 bases and J gave up 5 bases; unmatched junction bases: 11. CDR1 SGHTA and CDR2 FQGNSA come from the germline V gene.